These 19 T cell receptor beta chains share one sample of origin, sequenced in a study of blood T cell repertoires in COVID-19 (dated by TCRdb to the early 2020s). The library was prepared using the immunoSEQ multiplex PCR assay. In its TCRdb copy, this immuneACCESS table keeps in-frame sequences only and misses some clones. Where compared with another copy, unresolved V genes explain less than half of these, and the others have no known cause. Across this sample there are over 50,000 clones, with around 80% seen only once. In total, the top ten clones hold 11% to 15% of the sample. The source material was peripheral blood. All receptors derive from a human donor in a cohort sampled during active COVID-19.

The chain employs TRBV11-3 and TRBJ2-1; TRBD2 is a possible D gene (6 bases). Trimming cost V 1 base and J 0 bases, with 13 bases left between them. Germline assignment: CDR1 SGHNT and CDR2 YENEEA. The CDR3 covers 17 residues. This CDR3 is CASSLGGVVGSYNEQFF. The CDR3 DNA follows: TGTGCCAGCAGCTTAGGGGGGGTTGTGGGCTCCTACAATGAGCAGTTCTTC.

V usage is TRBV2 and J usage is TRBJ2-7; 9 nucleotides align to TRBD2. V shed 7 bases and J 7 bases; nucleotides not matched to a gene: 11. This CDR3 spans 14 amino acids. Germline V gene sequence: CDR1 SNHLY, CDR2 FYNNEI. The CDR3 region is CASKPTSGMGEQYF. CDR3 nucleotide sequence: TGTGCCAGCAAACCGACTAGCGGAATGGGGGAGCAGTACTTC.

CDR3 bases: TGTGCCAGCAGCTCGACAGGGAACACTGAAGCTTTCTTT. It translates to CASSSTGNTEAFF. This sequence joins TRBV7-9 and TRBJ1-1; tentatively, D is TRBD1 (6 bases). In germline, CDR1 is SEHNR, CDR2 FQNEAQ (reference sequence). There are 13 residues in the CDR3. The V and J ends lost 4 bases and 1 base respectively, with 7 bases between them.

The chain carries TRBV7-9 and TRBJ1-4; no reliable D call. The CDR3 runs 12 residues. Trimming took off 6 bases at V and 5 bases at J, with 7 bases between the two ends. Germline V gives CDR1 SEHNR, CDR2 FQNEAQ (reference sequence). CDR3 coding DNA: TGTGCCAGCAGTGGCGGAAATGAAAAACTGTTTTTT. It is translated as CASSGGNEKLFF.

As to this clone: The junction differs from germline at one of its ends, possibly a read error. The V gene is TRBV4-1, the J gene TRBJ1-4, with TRBD1 matching 7 bases. CDR1 MGHRA and CDR2 YSYEKL come from the germline V gene. The CDR3 has 13 amino acids. The CDR3 nucleotides are TGCGCCACCAGCAGGACAGGAGGTGAAAAACTGTTTTTT. This sequence encodes CATSRTGGEKLFF.

The chain couples TRBV6-6 to TRBJ2-1; no clear D. The CDR3 has 12 amino acids. Trimming removed 7 bases from V and 7 bases from J, with 11 bases in between. Germline V gene sequence: CDR1 MNHNY, CDR2 SVGAGI (reference sequence). The CDR3, as DNA: TGTGCCAGCAATCCTACGATGAATGAGCAGTTCTTC. Translating it yields CASNPTMNEQFF.

The chain uses TRBV15 and TRBJ1-2; the D gene is possibly TRBD1 (5 bases). There are 19 residues in the CDR3. Germline values: CDR1 LNHNV, CDR2 YYDKDF (reference sequence). Trimming left V 2 bases short and J 0 bases short, with 22 bases between. Written as DNA, the CDR3 is TGTGCCACCAGCAGAACCCCCGGGGGGGACCAAGTAACTAACTATGGCTACACCTTC. It codes for CATSRTPGGDQVTNYGYTF. The whole variable domain, remainder taken from reference TRBV15 and TRBJ1-2, is DAMVIQNPRYQVTQFGKPVTLSCSQTLNHNVMYWYQQKSSQAPKLLFHYYDKDFNNEADTPDNFQSRRPNTSFCFLDIRSPGLGDTAMYLCATSRTPGGDQVTNYGYTFGSGTRLTVV.

The chain joins TRBV5-6 to TRBJ1-6; D is undetermined. Germline V gene data show CDR1 as SGHDT and CDR2 as YYEEEE. This CDR3 is 13 amino acids long. Between the trimmed V and J ends, which lost 0 bases and 10 bases, there was a span of 8 bases. The CDR3 spells CASSLGTPSPLHF. The DNA for the CDR3 is TGTGCCAGCAGCTTGGGAACTCCCTCACCCCTCCACTTT.

This clone was seen a handful of times. Here the CDR3 DNA reads TGTGCCAGCAGTGCAGGGGATTCGGATACGCAGTATTTT. Protein: CASSAGDSDTQYF. The chain recombines TRBV6-4 with TRBJ2-3; D might be TRBD1 (6 bases). V lost 4 bases and J 6 bases, leaving 11 bases between the germline ends. CDR1 is MRHNA, CDR2 SNTAGT, per germline. CDR3 length equals 13 residues.

Only one count was recorded for this clone. The V gene is TRBV5-5, the J gene TRBJ2-5; the D gene is possibly TRBD2 (5 bases). The V gene lost 4 bases and the J gene lost 1 base, with 8 bases spanning the gap. The V gene's germline CDR1 is SGHKS and CDR2 YYEKEE (reference sequence). This CDR3 region has 13 residues. CDR3 coding DNA: TGTGCCAGCAGCCTGAGGGTCCAAGAGACCCAGTACTTC. Its translation is CASSLRVQETQYF. Using reference TRBV5-5 and TRBJ2-5 for the parts outside the CDR3, the full variable domain is DAGVTQSPTHLIKTRGQQVTLRCSPISGHKSVSWYQQVLGQGPQFIFQYYEKEERGRGNFPDRFSARQFPNYSSELNVNALLLGDSALYLCASSLRVQETQYFGPGTRLLVL.

This chain joins TRBV4-3 and TRBJ1-1; TRBD1 is a possible D gene (5 bases). V was clipped by 0 bases and J by 8 bases, with 16 bases between them. The CDR3 runs 15 residues. Germline V CDR1 and CDR2: LGHNA, YSLEER. The CDR3: CASSQEPGQPTEAFF. The CDR3, as DNA: TGCGCCAGCAGCCAAGAACCCGGACAACCGACCGAAGCTTTCTTT.

This clone was detected only a few times. The chain couples TRBV27 to TRBJ2-7; D unresolved. The CDR3 runs to 14 residues. Germline CDR1 and CDR2: MNHEY and SMNVEV (reference sequence). Trimming pared 3 bases from V and 4 bases from J, leaving 13 bases between. Written as DNA, the CDR3 is TGTGCCAGCAGTTTTGCCGACGGGTCTTACGAGCAGTACTTC. Amino acid sequence: CASSFADGSYEQYF.

V usage is TRBV10-3 and J usage is TRBJ2-1; D gene unclear. CDR1 ENHRY and CDR2 SYGVKD come from the germline V gene. This CDR3 is built from 14 residues. Trimming left V 0 bases short and J 4 bases short, with 7 bases between. The CDR3 DNA reads TGTGCCATCAGTGAGTCTGGCGGATACAATGAGCAGTTCTTC. It specifies CAISESGGYNEQFF.

The V gene is TRBV4-1, the J gene TRBJ1-1; D unresolved. V lost 5 bases, J lost 4 bases, and 8 bases lay in between. The germline CDR1 and CDR2 sequences are MGHRA and YSYEKL. There are 12 residues in the CDR3. CDR3 amino acids: CASSGSGTEAFF. The CDR3 DNA reads TGCGCCAGCAGCGGGTCGGGCACTGAAGCTTTCTTT.

The genes are TRBV6-5 and TRBJ1-2; D is possibly TRBD1 (5 bases). The CDR3 runs 15 residues. The V end lost 6 bases, the J end lost 4 bases, and 18 bases lay between the germline ends. Germline V CDR1 and CDR2: MNHEY, SVGAGI. The DNA of the CDR3 is TGTGCCAGCAGATCCGCAGGGTCCGATAGCTATGGCTACACCTTC. Translation: CASRSAGSDSYGYTF.

This chain links TRBV5-4 with TRBJ2-2, with no clear D. The V end was cut by 5 bases, the J end by 1 base, with 12 bases between. From germline, CDR1 is SGHNT and CDR2 YYREEE (reference sequence). The CDR3 sequence is 15 residues long. CDR3 bases: TGTGCCAGCAGTCCCGCTTCTAGGAACACCGGGGAGCTGTTTTTT. The encoded protein is CASSPASRNTGELFF.

The CDR3 DNA follows: TGTGCCAGCTCCGGGGGTACGGTTCAGCCCCAGCATTTT. Amino acids: CASSGGTVQPQHF. This sequence joins TRBV18 and TRBJ1-5; possible D gene TRBD1, 5 bases. V lost 6 bases and J lost 6, with 12 bases in between. CDR1 and CDR2 from the germline V gene are KGHSH and LQKENI. This CDR3 comprises 13 residues.

The chain couples TRBV11-2 to TRBJ2-3; 10 bases align to TRBD2. Trimming at V came to 1 base and at J to 2 bases, leaving 6 bases not matched to a gene. The germline gives CDR1 SGHAT, CDR2 FQNNGV. CDR3 length equals 17 residues. CDR3: CASSLAPGLAITDTQYF. The CDR3 DNA follows: TGTGCCAGCAGCTTAGCTCCGGGACTAGCGATCACAGATACGCAGTATTTT. Based on the CDR3 plus reference TRBV11-2 and TRBJ2-3, the full variable domain is EAGVAQSPRYKIIEKRQSVAFWCNPISGHATLYWYQQILGQGPKLLIQFQNNGVVDDSQLPKDRFSAERLKGVDSTLKIQPAKLEDSAVYLCASSLAPGLAITDTQYFGPGTRLTVL.

This clone was detected only once. The gene calls are TRBV11-2 and TRBJ2-3; 9 bases are a match to TRBD2. The CDR3 extends over 16 amino acids. V gave up 6 bases and J gave up 4 bases; unmatched junction bases: 11. Germline V gene sequence: CDR1 SGHAT, CDR2 FQNNGV. CDR3 protein: CASSHESTSGSDTQYF. CDR3 nucleotide sequence: TGTGCCAGCAGTCACGAAAGTACTAGCGGGTCAGATACGCAGTATTTT.